Shown below are 28 T cell receptor beta chains from a single sample sequenced in a study of cytomegalovirus exposure and HLA in healthy donors. Primers: 60 Vbeta forward and 13 Jbeta reverse. The repertoire was sequenced with immunoSEQ multiplex PCR; TCRdb's copy has only in-frame clones and lacks some. The sample has about 130,000 clones. Sequenced material: PBMCs. The source of these receptors is a man aged 18 to 29 in good health and CMV-seronegative.

The chain links TRBV11-2 to TRBJ1-2, with D uncertain. The CDR3 consists of 13 residues. Between the trimmed V and J ends, which lost 5 bases and 4 bases, there was a span of 11 bases. Looked up from germline, CDR1 is SGHAT and CDR2 is FQNNGV. CDR3 nucleotide sequence: TGTGCCAGCAGCCCCCAGGTGGCCTATGGCTACACCTTC. Translating it yields CASSPQVAYGYTF. Complete variable domain (other parts from reference TRBV11-2 and TRBJ1-2): EAGVAQSPRYKIIEKRQSVAFWCNPISGHATLYWYQQILGQGPKLLIQFQNNGVVDDSQLPKDRFSAERLKGVDSTLKIQPAKLEDSAVYLCASSPQVAYGYTFGSGTRLTVV.

The chain combines TRBV9 with TRBJ1-6; possibly TRBD1 for D (5 bases). The V gene lost 4 bases and the J gene lost 10 bases, with 15 bases spanning the gap. Per the germline V gene, CDR1 is SGDLS and CDR2 is YYNGEE. The CDR3 spans 14 residues. CDR3: CASSQTESWSPLHF. The CDR3 region has the DNA TGTGCCAGCAGCCAGACAGAGTCTTGGTCACCCCTCCACTTT.

The chain couples TRBV4-2 to TRBJ1-1; maybe TRBD1 (5 bases). The V end was cut by 0 bases, the J end by 4 bases, with 9 bases between. The CDR3 length is 14 residues. Germline V gene sequence: CDR1 LGHNA, CDR2 YNFKEQ. CDR3 coding DNA: TGTGCCAGCAGCCAAGATCGGGGGGGCACTGAAGCTTTCTTT. Amino acids: CASSQDRGGTEAFF.

The chain is built from TRBV19 and TRBJ1-6; D ambiguous. Trimming pared 3 bases from V and 9 bases from J, leaving 12 bases between. The germline gives CDR1 LNHDA, CDR2 SQIVND (reference sequence). The CDR3 totals 14 residues. CDR3 DNA sequence: TGTGCCAGTAGTATTCAGGTTGAGAGTTCACCCCTCCACTTT. Translating it yields CASSIQVESSPLHF.

This rearrangement joins TRBV19 to TRBJ1-1; D not certain. Germline V gene lookup returns CDR1 LNHDA and CDR2 SQIVND (reference sequence). The V gene lost 5 bases and the J gene lost 6 bases, with 16 bases spanning the gap. The CDR3 length is 14 residues. In DNA form, the CDR3 reads TGTGCCAGTAGTCATTCTGGGAGGGAGGCTGAAGCTTTCTTT. This sequence encodes CASSHSGREAEAFF. Supplemented by reference TRBV19 and TRBJ1-1, the full variable domain reads DGGITQSPKYLFRKEGQNVTLSCEQNLNHDAMYWYRQDPGQGLRLIYYSQIVNDFQKGDIAEGYSVSREKKESFPLTVTSAQKNPTAFYLCASSHSGREAEAFFGQGTRLTVV.

In nucleotides, the CDR3 is TGTGCCATCTGTTCCCCGACAGGGGATTCCTCTGGAAACACCATATATTTT. It specifies CAICSPTGDSSGNTIYF. This chain connects TRBV10-3 to TRBJ1-3, with TRBD1 matching 8 bases. The V gene end was trimmed by 8 bases and the J gene end by 0 bases; junction bases not matched to a gene: 12. The CDR3 covers 17 residues. In germline, CDR1 is ENHRY, CDR2 SYGVKD.

CDR3 coding DNA: TGCGCCAGCACCGATAATGCAGGGGGCTACTATGGCTACACCTTC. It translates to CASTDNAGGYYGYTF. The V gene is TRBV5-1, the J gene TRBJ1-2; the match to TRBD1 covers 8 bases. CDR1 and CDR2 (germline): SGHRS, YFSETQ. V gave up 6 bases and J gave up 3 bases; unmatched junction bases: 10. There are 15 residues in the CDR3. The full variable domain, completed using reference TRBV5-1 and TRBJ1-2, is KAGVTQTPRYLIKTRGQQVTLSCSPISGHRSVSWYQQTPGQGLQFLFEYFSETQRNKGNFPGRFSGRQFSNSRSEMNVSTLELGDSALYLCASTDNAGGYYGYTFGSGTRLTVV.

The chain couples TRBV27 to TRBJ1-1; no reliable D call. Trimming took off 3 bases at V and 4 bases at J, with 9 bases between the two ends. The CDR3 is 13 amino acids. CDR1 and CDR2 (germline): MNHEY, SMNVEV (reference sequence). The DNA for the CDR3 is TGTGCCAGCAGTTTTTCGGGAGCCACTGAAGCTTTCTTT. Amino acid sequence: CASSFSGATEAFF.

This chain links TRBV27 with TRBJ1-5; D gene unclear. Germline V gene data show CDR1 as MNHEY and CDR2 as SMNVEV (reference sequence). Deletions cut 4 bases from V and 3 bases from J, with 13 bases between. This CDR3 has 15 residues. The DNA of the CDR3 is TGTGCCAGCAGTTCCTTGGGGAGGGACAATCAGCCCCAGCATTTT. It yields the protein CASSSLGRDNQPQHF.

V gene TRBV7-9 combines with J gene TRBJ1-6; D not certain. CDR1 and CDR2 (germline): SEHNR, FQNEAQ (reference sequence). Trimming took 1 base from V and 14 from J, leaving 6 bases between them. The CDR3 runs 11 residues. The CDR3 protein is CASSLESALHF. The DNA for the CDR3 is TGTGCCAGCAGCTTAGAGAGCGCCCTCCACTTT.

The V and J genes are TRBV19 and TRBJ2-7; TRBD2 matches 9 bases. This CDR3 has 14 amino acids. Looked up from germline, CDR1 is LNHDA and CDR2 is SQIVND (reference sequence). After removal of 6 bases from V and 4 bases from J, the junction contained 7 bases not matched to a gene. CDR3 nucleotide sequence: TGTGCCAGTAGCCTAGCGGGGACAGCTTACGAGCAGTACTTC. Protein: CASSLAGTAYEQYF.

The chain links TRBV6-5 to TRBJ2-2; 7 bases fit TRBD1. The trim removed 3 bases at V and 4 bases at J, leaving 2 bases unmatched. This CDR3 is built from 14 residues. Per the germline V gene, CDR1 is MNHEY and CDR2 is SVGAGI. The CDR3 DNA is TGTGCCAGCAGTTATAGGGGGCTCACCGGGGAGCTGTTTTTT. Translated, it gives CASSYRGLTGELFF.

For this clone: This sample also contains other DNA sequences that code for the same CDR3. V usage is TRBV30 and J usage is TRBJ1-6, with TRBD1 matching over 11 bases. Germline lookup yields CDR1 GTSNPN and CDR2 SVGIG (reference sequence). Germline trimming cut 4 bases from V and 5 bases from J; bases unmatched to any gene: 4. The CDR3 extends over 15 amino acids. The CDR3: CAWKGQGGNNSPLHF. The DNA for the CDR3 is TGTGCCTGGAAGGGACAGGGGGGGAATAATTCACCCCTCCACTTT.

The J gene is TRBJ2-2, the V gene TRBV9, with TRBD2 identical over 14 bases. V was clipped by 3 bases and J by 4 bases; unmatched bases: 14. This CDR3 is 20 amino acids long. Looked up from germline, CDR1 is SGDLS and CDR2 is YYNGEE. The chain's CDR3 is CASSAYPPGLAGVGTGELFF. In DNA, the CDR3 is TGTGCCAGCAGCGCTTACCCACCGGGACTAGCGGGAGTGGGCACCGGGGAGCTGTTTTTT.

The V call is TRBV10-2, the J call TRBJ2-7, with 8 bases aligning to TRBD2. Germline V gives CDR1 WSHSY, CDR2 SAAADI. V lost 4 bases, J lost 0 bases, and 14 bases stayed unmatched. The CDR3 totals 18 residues. CDR3 protein: CASSGWTGGTRRSYEQYF. The DNA of the CDR3 is TGCGCCAGCAGTGGATGGACTGGAGGGACTAGGCGCTCCTACGAGCAGTACTTC.

This chain joins TRBV5-4 and TRBJ1-2, with 9 nucleotides matching TRBD1. Looked up from germline, CDR1 is SGHNT and CDR2 is YYREEE (reference sequence). The V and J ends lost 2 bases and 6 bases, in that order; junction bases with no gene match: 5. The CDR3 is 14 amino acids. The CDR3 DNA reads as TGTGCCAGCAGCTTCCTACAGGGGGCGGATGGCTACACCTTC. Protein product: CASSFLQGADGYTF.

The chain employs TRBV29-1 and TRBJ2-2; 7 nucleotides line up with TRBD2. Germline CDR1 reads SQVTM; CDR2 reads ANQGSEA. J was trimmed by 7 bases and V by 4 bases; bases with no gene match: 12. The CDR3 has 15 amino acids. In nucleotides, the CDR3 is TGCAGCGTTGTTAACCTAGCGACGGGGGGCGGGGAGCTGTTTTTT. Its translation is CSVVNLATGGGELFF.

The gene calls are TRBV28 and TRBJ1-3; D remains ambiguous. Per germline, CDR1 MDHEN and CDR2 SYDVKM. There are 13 residues in the CDR3. The V and J ends lost 2 bases and 4 bases respectively, with 6 bases between them. The CDR3 here is CASSLLAGNTIYF. In DNA, the CDR3 is TGTGCCAGCAGTTTACTAGCGGGAAACACCATATATTTT. The variable domain in full, completed from reference TRBV28 and TRBJ1-3, reads DVKVTQSSRYLVKRTGEKVFLECVQDMDHENMFWYRQDPGLGLRLIYFSYDVKMKEKGDIPEGYSVSREKKERFSLILESASTNQTSMYLCASSLLAGNTIYFGEGSWLTVV.

The CDR3 DNA follows: TGTGCCAGCAGTTTATCTATACAGGGTGAAAAACTGTTTTTT. Amino acid sequence: CASSLSIQGEKLFF. The rearrangement joins TRBV27 to TRBJ1-4, with D perhaps matching TRBD1 (6 bases). Deletions cut 0 bases from V and 7 bases from J, with 9 bases between. The CDR3 is 14 amino acids. The germline V gene has CDR1 MNHEY and CDR2 SMNVEV (reference sequence).

CDR3 amino acids: CASSLVVGGRRVFGREQYF. CDR3 DNA sequence: TGTGCCAGCAGCTTAGTAGTAGGTGGGAGGAGGGTGTTCGGTCGGGAGCAGTACTTC. The chain joins TRBV7-2 to TRBJ2-7; maybe TRBD2 (6 bases). This CDR3 contains 19 residues. Germline assignment: CDR1 SGHTA and CDR2 FQGNSA. Trimming cost V 1 base and J 7 bases, with 29 bases left between them.

The rearrangement joins TRBV28 to TRBJ1-3; possibly TRBD1 for D (6 bases). The CDR3 is 19 amino acids. V lost 5 bases and J 2 bases, leaving 25 bases between the germline ends. The germline V gene has CDR1 MDHEN and CDR2 SYDVKM. The CDR3 protein is CASSPQIPPTGFPGNTIYF. The CDR3 DNA follows: TGTGCCAGCAGTCCCCAGATCCCACCGACAGGATTCCCTGGAAACACCATATATTTT.

The V gene is TRBV29-1, the J gene TRBJ2-3; D is perhaps TRBD2 (6 bases). Germline lookup yields CDR1 SQVTM and CDR2 ANQGSEA. The CDR3 loop spans 17 amino acids. CDR3 DNA: TGCAGTGCATCTAAACCGGGACGGGACCGCGGGGCAGATACGCAGTATTTT. Protein sequence: CSASKPGRDRGADTQYF.

V usage is TRBV7-9 and J usage is TRBJ2-1, with D possibly matching TRBD2 (6 bases). The CDR3 spans 17 residues. The germline V gene has CDR1 SEHNR and CDR2 FQNEAQ (reference sequence). V was cut by 5 bases and J by 0 bases, with 17 bases left in between. The CDR3 here is CASSTGLRDFSYNEQFF. The CDR3 region has the DNA TGTGCCAGCAGCACAGGACTCCGGGACTTCTCCTACAATGAGCAGTTCTTC.

The chain combines TRBV5-1 with TRBJ2-7; 7 bases fit TRBD1. The V gene end was trimmed by 3 bases and the J gene end by 0 bases; junction bases not matched to a gene: 3. The germline CDR1 and CDR2 sequences are SGHRS and YFSETQ. The CDR3 has 14 amino acids. CDR3 coding DNA: TGCGCCAGCAGCTCGACAGGGAACTCCTACGAGCAGTACTTC. Protein sequence: CASSSTGNSYEQYF.

V and J are TRBV19 and TRBJ2-1, with 13 nucleotides matching TRBD2. Trimming cost V 9 bases and J 8 bases; bases outside gene matches: 10. Germline V gene data show CDR1 as LNHDA and CDR2 as SQIVND (reference sequence). The CDR3 is 15 residues long. The CDR3 loop reads CASRGRTSGSDEQFF. The CDR3 DNA is TGTGCCAGCCGGGGGAGGACTAGCGGGAGCGATGAGCAGTTCTTC.

The genes are TRBV5-1 and TRBJ2-3, with unresolved D. CDR3 size: 11 residues. Trimming removed 2 bases from V and 6 bases from J, with 4 bases in between. The germline V gene encodes CDR1 SGHRS and CDR2 YFSETQ. CDR3: CASSLEDTQYF. The CDR3 region has the DNA TGCGCCAGCAGCTTAGAGGATACGCAGTATTTT.

This chain connects TRBV9 to TRBJ1-6; a weak D match, TRBD1 (6 bases). The CDR3 sequence is 13 residues long. The germline gives CDR1 SGDLS, CDR2 YYNGEE. V dropped 3 bases and J dropped 13 bases, with 14 bases sitting between them. This CDR3 reads CASSEGDGDPLHF. The DNA for the CDR3 is TGTGCCAGCAGCGAGGGGGACGGCGATCCCCTCCACTTT.

The J gene is TRBJ1-1, the V gene TRBV6-1, with TRBD1 matching 9 bases. The junction had 1 base not matched to a gene; V was cut back by 4 bases and J by 4 bases. The germline gives CDR1 MNHNS, CDR2 SASEGT. The CDR3 covers 13 residues. The CDR3 loop reads CASSAGQGTEAFF. CDR3 bases: TGTGCCAGCAGTGCGGGACAGGGCACTGAAGCTTTCTTT.